This T cell receptor (beta chain) was observed in a study of blood T cell repertoires in COVID-19. Study-wide background: Collection of acute and convalescent COVID-19 samples took place in the United States, Italy and Spain. T cells, B-cell-depleted T cells, or PBMCs provided the cDNA or gDNA that served as material.

Authors' analysis steps: By means of reference gene primer amplification, nucleated cell counts were estimated. TCRdb keeps only in-frame clones here, not all; method: immunoSEQ multiplex PCR. V, J and clone size are taken as reported in that table, and D and trimming were inferred from the DNA itself. In the table there are 85,000 to 110,000 clones, approximately 90% of which are singletons. V lost 6 bases to trimming and J lost 5 bases, with 16 bases between them. Per the germline V gene, CDR1 is MGHDK and CDR2 is SYGVNS. This CDR3 contains 14 residues. V and J are TRBV25-1 and TRBJ2-5; possibly TRBD1 for D (6 bases). The TCR sequence derives from a man in his fifties or sixties in a cohort sampled during active COVID-19. Sequencing was carried out using peripheral blood. This chain's CDR3 is CASSETGSLETQYF. CDR3 DNA: TGTGCCAGCAGCGAGACAGGCTCGTTGGAGACCCAGTACTTC.